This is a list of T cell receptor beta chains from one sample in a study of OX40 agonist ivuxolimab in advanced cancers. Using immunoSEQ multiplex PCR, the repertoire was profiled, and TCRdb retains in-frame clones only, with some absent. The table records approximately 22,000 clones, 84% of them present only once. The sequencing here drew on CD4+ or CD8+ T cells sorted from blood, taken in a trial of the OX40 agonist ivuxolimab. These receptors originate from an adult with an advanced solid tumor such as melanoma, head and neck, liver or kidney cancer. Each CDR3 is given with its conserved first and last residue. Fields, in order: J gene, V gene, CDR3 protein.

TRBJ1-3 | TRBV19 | CASSKTFLPGQGSGNTIYF
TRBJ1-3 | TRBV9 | CASSVFFNADVSSGNTIYF
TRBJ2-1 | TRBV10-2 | CASRLTSGGGNEQFF
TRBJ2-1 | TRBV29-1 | CSAFTSSAYNEQFF
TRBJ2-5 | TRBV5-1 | CASSGGTGQETQYF
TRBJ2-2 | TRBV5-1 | CASSPGLNTGELFF
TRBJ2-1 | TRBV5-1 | CASSFTGGVGEQFF
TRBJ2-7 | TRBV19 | CASSIPGRGHEQYF
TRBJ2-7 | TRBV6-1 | CASSVTPLAAPEQYF
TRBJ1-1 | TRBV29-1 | CSVVTGKTEAFF
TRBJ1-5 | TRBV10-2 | CASSEGRAAQHF
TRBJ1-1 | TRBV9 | CASSVTELNTEAFF
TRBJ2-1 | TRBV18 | CASSQLATNEQFF
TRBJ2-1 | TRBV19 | CASSIGQGVTSDNEQFF
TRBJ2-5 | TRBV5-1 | CASSSSDTSQETQYF
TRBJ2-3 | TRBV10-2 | CASSERRLEVDTQYF
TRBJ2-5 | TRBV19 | CASSINQGETQYF
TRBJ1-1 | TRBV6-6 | CAGGEGSEAFF
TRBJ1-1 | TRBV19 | CASSIPGAEGEAFF
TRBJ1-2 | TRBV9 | CASRLGLYGGYTF
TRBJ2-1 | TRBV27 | CASSPTMGYDEQFF
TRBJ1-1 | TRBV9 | CASSVVGIGQGDTEAFF
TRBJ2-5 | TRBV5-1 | CASSRKRTSGSAGGETQYF
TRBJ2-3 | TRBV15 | CATSRDTQRNTDTQYF
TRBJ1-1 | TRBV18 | CASSPKTGMNTEAFF
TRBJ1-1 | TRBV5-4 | CASSLVSGGRVEAFF
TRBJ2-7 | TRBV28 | CASSFVGGSYEQYF
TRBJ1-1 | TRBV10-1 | CASSDRANTEAFF
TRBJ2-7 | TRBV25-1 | CASATGSEQYF
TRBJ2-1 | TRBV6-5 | CASTDEYNEQFF